The source of this T cell receptor (beta chain) is a study of cytotoxic CD8 clonotypes in ibrutinib-treated CLL. The study's findings and limits: Exceeding age-matched healthy donors, baseline clonality also tracked the counts of circulating CD8+ T cells.

The protocol was immunoSEQ multiplex PCR, while the TCRdb copy is restricted to in-frame clones and leaves out a portion. The data hold 250,000 or so clones, with 60% to 75% observed a single time. Trimming removed 3 bases from V and 5 bases from J, with 12 bases in between. This CDR3 has 14 amino acids. The germline gives CDR1 SGHVS, CDR2 FQNEAQ. About this clone: Its antigen remains unidentified.

Roughly 1.8 micrograms of genomic DNA came from cryopreserved PBMCs for TCR beta libraries. The receptor comes from a human donor with chronic lymphocytic leukemia. This specimen consisted of PBMCs, obtained after 24 months of ibrutinib treatment. V is TRBV7-8 and J is TRBJ2-3; the D is unclear. The CDR3: CASSFYRAQDTQYF. In DNA form, the CDR3 reads TGTGCCAGCAGCTTTTACCGGGCCCAAGATACGCAGTATTTT.